A single sample gave rise to the 27 T cell receptor beta chains below, sequenced in a study of cytomegalovirus exposure and HLA in healthy donors. A multiplex PCR was run with 60 Vbeta primers and 13 Jbeta primers. Sequencing used immunoSEQ multiplex PCR; TCRdb keeps in-frame clones, though not all of them. In the table there are tens of thousands of clones, 60% to 85% of which are singletons. Sequenced material: PBMCs. These receptors came from a man in his forties in good health and CMV-seronegative.

This clone has a handful of counts. The V gene is TRBV28, the J gene TRBJ2-7; a possible D gene is TRBD2 (8 bases). Trimming removed 6 bases from V and 6 bases from J, with 18 bases in between. CDR1 MDHEN and CDR2 SYDVKM come from the germline V gene. This CDR3 spans 14 amino acids. Here the CDR3 DNA reads TGTGCCAGCAGACCGGGACTAGGGGGCGGCGAGCAGTACTTC. Translated: CASRPGLGGGEQYF.

The V gene is TRBV5-5, the J gene TRBJ2-2; the D is unclear. CDR1 is SGHKS, CDR2 YYEKEE, per germline (reference sequence). CDR3 length: 12 residues. V shed 1 base and J shed 7 bases, with 5 bases lying between them. CDR3 DNA sequence: TGTGCCAGCAGCTTGCTAGACGGGGAGCTGTTTTTT. Translation gives CASSLLDGELFF.

This clone was seen just once. This rearrangement joins TRBV18 to TRBJ2-7; no clear D gene. The ends were cut back, 3 bases at V and 0 bases at J, with 9 bases in the middle. This CDR3 comprises 14 residues. CDR1 KGHSH and CDR2 LQKENI come from the germline V gene. CDR3 sequence (DNA): TGTGCCAGCTCACCCCAGCGTAACTCCTACGAGCAGTACTTC. Amino acids: CASSPQRNSYEQYF. The full variable domain, completed using reference TRBV18 and TRBJ2-7, is NAGVMQNPRHLVRRRGQEARLRCSPMKGHSHVYWYRQLPEEGLKFMVYLQKENIIDESGMPKERFSAEFPKEGPSILRIQQVVRGDSAAYFCASSPQRNSYEQYFGPGTRLTVT.

V and J are TRBV2 and TRBJ1-4; TRBD1 might be the D (5 bases). The CDR3 loop spans 15 amino acids. V was cut by 2 bases and J by 7 bases, with 14 bases left in between. Germline V CDR1 and CDR2: SNHLY, FYNNEI. CDR3 sequence: CASSERGQGGEKLFF. The CDR3 DNA reads TGTGCCAGCAGTGAAAGGGGCCAGGGAGGTGAAAAACTGTTTTTT.

This clone was seen a single time. V and J are TRBV20-1 and TRBJ1-1; 7 nucleotides agree with TRBD1. Germline values: CDR1 DFQATT, CDR2 SNEGSKA (reference sequence). V lost 7 bases and J lost 11; bases outside the gene matches: 7. The CDR3 has 10 amino acids. The CDR3 reads CSVRQGRAFF. CDR3 in DNA: TGCAGTGTCCGACAGGGCCGCGCTTTCTTT.

The CDR3 loop reads CASSQGARQPQHF. CDR3 nucleotide sequence: TGTGCCAGCTCACAGGGGGCTCGACAGCCCCAGCATTTT. This chain links TRBV6-5 with TRBJ1-5, with 9 bases fitting TRBD1. With 8 bases clipped from V and 7 bases from J, the junction kept 6 bases outside the gene matches. CDR1 and CDR2 (germline): MNHEY, SVGAGI. This CDR3 is 13 amino acids long.

The genes are TRBV6-6 and TRBJ2-2, with TRBD1 as a possible D gene (6 bases). V lost 6 bases, J lost 1 base, and 12 bases lay in between. The CDR3 consists of 15 residues. Germline CDR1 and CDR2: MNHNY and SVGAGI (reference sequence). CDR3 sequence (DNA): TGTGCCAGCAGAGGGCGGACAGAGAACACCGGGGAGCTGTTTTTT. Its translation is CASRGRTENTGELFF.

As for this clone: One end of the junction is discordant with germline, which a read error may explain. V and J are TRBV7-9 and TRBJ2-1, with 7 bases lining up with TRBD1. Germline V gene sequence: CDR1 SEHNR, CDR2 FQNEAQ (reference sequence). The CDR3 spans 13 residues. CDR3 DNA: TGTTCCAGCAGTTACGGACAGGCCAATGAGCAGTTCTTC. It yields the protein CSSSYGQANEQFF. The full variable domain, in which reference TRBV7-9 and TRBJ2-1 provide the parts outside the CDR3, is DTGVSQNPRHKITKRGQNVTFRCDPISEHNRLYWYRQTLGQGPEFLTYFQNEAQLEKSRLLSDRFSAERPKGSFSTLEIQRTEQGDSAMYLCSSSYGQANEQFFGPGTRLTVL.

There are a few counts of this clone. The chain uses TRBV4-1 and TRBJ2-3; 8 bases match TRBD1. The CDR3 has 16 residues. Germline CDR1 MGHRA, CDR2 YSYEKL. V dropped 4 bases and J dropped 4; count of bases not matched to a gene: 10. This CDR3 reads CASSLLPGQESDTQYF. The CDR3 DNA reads TGCGCCAGCAGCCTTCTTCCGGGACAGGAGTCAGATACGCAGTATTTT.

This clone has more than one count but fewer than ten. The V and J genes are TRBV27 and TRBJ1-1, with D perhaps TRBD1 (5 bases). Trimming took off 6 bases at V and 4 bases at J, with 15 bases between the two ends. Germline V gives CDR1 MNHEY, CDR2 SMNVEV (reference sequence). The CDR3 is 14 amino acids. CDR3 coding DNA: TGTGCCAGCAGAGTCGCGCGGAGGGGCACTGAAGCTTTCTTT. Translating it yields CASRVARRGTEAFF.

The rearrangement uses TRBV29-1 and TRBJ2-3; TRBD2 might be the D (5 bases). This CDR3 contains 12 residues. Trimming removed 3 bases from V and 8 bases from J, with 12 bases in between. CDR1 is SQVTM, CDR2 ANQGSEA, per germline. CDR3 amino acids: CSVEEAPGTQYF. In nucleotides, the CDR3 is TGCAGCGTTGAGGAGGCCCCAGGTACGCAGTATTTT.

This chain uses TRBV12-5 with TRBJ2-5, with 7 nucleotides matching TRBD1. The J call is doubtful: the DNA matches TRBJ2-7 better. Germline loops: CDR1 LGHNT, CDR2 FRNRAP. The CDR3 has 16 residues. The CDR3 DNA sequence: TGTGCTAGTGGTTTGGCCCAGGGACAGACGACCTACGAGCAGTACTTC. It yields the protein CASGLAQGQTTYEQYF.

CDR3 DNA: TGTGCCTCCGAGGCCAAGAATGGCTACGAGCAGTACTTC. Its translation: CASEAKNGYEQYF. V usage is TRBV7-9 and J usage is TRBJ2-7; D remains unclear. The V gene's germline CDR1 is SEHNR and CDR2 FQNEAQ (reference sequence). This CDR3 has 13 residues. The V end lost 11 bases, the J end lost 3 bases, and 17 bases lay between the germline ends.

This clone was seen more than once but under ten times. The chain joins TRBV7-9 to TRBJ2-1, with unresolved D. Trimming stripped 5 bases from V and 6 bases from J, with 14 bases between. CDR3 length: 14 amino acids. Germline V gene sequence: CDR1 SEHNR, CDR2 FQNEAQ (reference sequence). CDR3 nucleotide sequence: TGTGCCAGCAGCCCGGAGTTGCACTTCAATGAGCAGTTCTTC. It yields the protein CASSPELHFNEQFF.

The chain recombines TRBV19 with TRBJ2-3; D is unclear. CDR1 and CDR2 (germline): LNHDA, SQIVND (reference sequence). This CDR3 has 14 amino acids. The V end lost 3 bases, the J end lost 1 base, and 8 bases lay between the germline ends. CDR3 in amino acids: CASSIWQGTDTQYF. The CDR3 DNA reads as TGTGCCAGTAGTATCTGGCAAGGCACAGATACGCAGTATTTT.

The chain couples TRBV7-9 to TRBJ2-1, with D perhaps matching TRBD2 (5 bases). CDR3 size: 13 residues. CDR1 is SEHNR and CDR2 is FQNEAQ in the germline V gene (reference sequence). Trimming removed 5 bases from V and 9 bases from J, with 14 bases in between. The CDR3 loop reads CASSQPGLAEQFF. For the CDR3, the DNA is TGTGCCAGCAGCCAACCCGGACTCGCTGAGCAGTTCTTC.

The V gene is TRBV7-9, the J gene TRBJ2-5; 10 nucleotides line up with TRBD2. Germline assignment: CDR1 SEHNR and CDR2 FQNEAQ (reference sequence). J was trimmed by 4 bases and V by 0 bases; bases with no gene match: 5. CDR3 length: 16 amino acids. The CDR3 spells CASSLAPGLAIETQYF. The CDR3 DNA reads TGTGCCAGCAGCTTAGCCCCGGGACTAGCGATAGAGACCCAGTACTTC.

CDR3 residues: CASSSQGYWGEKLFF. The CDR3 DNA is TGTGCCAGTAGTTCGCAGGGGTATTGGGGTGAAAAACTGTTTTTT. V is TRBV19 and J is TRBJ1-4; possibly TRBD1 for D (6 bases). Germline CDR1 LNHDA, CDR2 SQIVND (reference sequence). Deletions cut 5 bases from V and 7 bases from J, with 17 bases between. The CDR3 has 15 residues.

V is TRBV19 and J is TRBJ2-2; 8 bases fit TRBD1. The CDR3 runs 14 residues. Germline V gives CDR1 LNHDA, CDR2 SQIVND (reference sequence). Losses at the gene ends were 4 bases for V and 4 bases for J; bases not matched to a gene: 2. CDR3 nucleotides: TGTGCCAGTAGTACACAGGGGGTCACCGGGGAGCTGTTTTTT. Translated, it gives CASSTQGVTGELFF.

In nucleotides, the CDR3 is TGTGCCAGCAGTTACAGACTAGCCACCGGGGAGCTGTTTTTT. Amino acids: CASSYRLATGELFF. V usage is TRBV27 and J usage is TRBJ2-2; TRBD2 aligns across 7 bases. Per the germline V gene, CDR1 is MNHEY and CDR2 is SMNVEV (reference sequence). The CDR3 totals 14 residues. J lost 4 bases, V lost 4 bases, and 3 bases had no gene match.

This clone showed up just once. This chain joins TRBV30 and TRBJ2-3; no definite D call. The CDR3 runs 13 residues. The germline gives CDR1 GTSNPN, CDR2 SVGIG (reference sequence). V was clipped by 4 bases and J by 1 base, with 9 bases between them. The CDR3 here is CAWTVSGTDTQYF. CDR3 nucleotides: TGTGCCTGGACCGTCTCAGGCACAGATACGCAGTATTTT.

This chain joins TRBV9 and TRBJ2-1; 11 nucleotides line up with TRBD1. The CDR3 loop spans 16 amino acids. CDR1 SGDLS and CDR2 YYNGEE come from the germline V gene. Unmatched junction bases numbered 3, after V lost 3 bases and J lost 1 base. The CDR3 DNA reads as TGTGCCAGCAGCGCCGGGACAGGGGGTTCCTACAATGAGCAGTTCTTC. It yields the protein CASSAGTGGSYNEQFF.

In its sample, this clone was seen once. V gene TRBV5-1 combines with J gene TRBJ2-7; 7 positions agree with TRBD1. Germline-derived CDR1 and CDR2 are SGHRS and YFSETQ. The J segment lost 3 bases and the V segment lost 1 base, leaving 28 bases of the junction unmatched. The CDR3 has 22 amino acids. The CDR3 reads CASSLPRSRDEGKGATYYEQYF. CDR3 bases: TGCGCCAGCAGCTTGCCCCGATCGCGCGACGAAGGCAAGGGGGCCACATACTACGAGCAGTACTTC. Full variable domain (rest looked up from reference TRBV5-1 and TRBJ2-7): KAGVTQTPRYLIKTRGQQVTLSCSPISGHRSVSWYQQTPGQGLQFLFEYFSETQRNKGNFPGRFSGRQFSNSRSEMNVSTLELGDSALYLCASSLPRSRDEGKGATYYEQYFGPGTRLTVT.

The chain links TRBV5-6 to TRBJ1-3, with D possibly matching TRBD1 (5 bases). Germline V gene sequence: CDR1 SGHDT, CDR2 YYEEEE. V was cut by 1 base and J by 2 bases, with 10 bases left in between. CDR3 length equals 15 residues. The CDR3 here is CASSLSGGAGNTIYF. The CDR3 coding sequence is TGTGCCAGCAGCTTGTCGGGGGGAGCTGGAAACACCATATATTTT.

The chain links TRBV19 to TRBJ1-2; D may be TRBD1 (5 bases). Trimming shortened V by 6 bases and J by 6 bases, and 17 bases separated the two germline ends. Germline V gene sequence: CDR1 LNHDA, CDR2 SQIVND (reference sequence). This CDR3 comprises 14 residues. CDR3 bases: TGTGCCAGTAGCCGGGGGTTACCAACGAATGGCTACACCTTC. Translated, it gives CASSRGLPTNGYTF.

V and J are TRBV4-2 and TRBJ1-1; D not certain. CDR3 length equals 16 residues. V was shortened by 2 bases and J by 0 bases, with 13 bases between the two germline ends. Germline V lookup: CDR1 LGHNA, CDR2 YNFKEQ. The chain's CDR3 is CASSQYFSGMNTEAFF. The CDR3 DNA reads TGTGCCAGCAGCCAATATTTCTCGGGGATGAACACTGAAGCTTTCTTT.

This chain links TRBV27 with TRBJ2-4; the match to TRBD2 covers 8 bases. Unmatched junction bases numbered 6, after V lost 5 bases and J lost 6 bases. The CDR3 is 14 amino acids. The V gene's germline CDR1 is MNHEY and CDR2 SMNVEV (reference sequence). This CDR3 reads CASSQTSGRNIQYF. The CDR3 DNA reads as TGTGCCAGCAGTCAAACTAGCGGAAGAAACATTCAGTACTTC.